A single sample gave rise to the 32 T cell receptor beta chains below, sequenced in a study of beta chain features in type 1 diabetes. Antigens for these TCRs are unknown. General study points: Shortening that was moderate but significant affected the TCRB CDR3s of Type 1 diabetes patients in all four CD4+ subsets.

The whole isolated RNA underwent reverse transcription, so sequencing captured expressed TCRB transcripts. Assay: immunoSEQ multiplex PCR; the TCRdb copy retains only in-frame clones and omits some. The sample shows 150,000 to 200,000 clones, 8% to 9.5% of them seen only once. Sequencing input: central memory CD4+ T cells from blood. These receptors came from a woman aged 18-29 years with type 1 diabetes.

The chain combines TRBV7-3 with TRBJ2-5, with 10 bases that match TRBD2. Germline V gene sequence: CDR1 SGHTA, CDR2 FQGTGA. This CDR3 spans 15 amino acids. Trimming at V came to 5 bases and at J to 1 base, leaving 4 bases not matched to a gene. CDR3 sequence reads: CASSLGLAPQETQYF. CDR3 in DNA: TGTGCCAGCAGCCTGGGACTAGCGCCCCAAGAGACCCAGTACTTC.

This clone was picked up a small number of times. The chain couples TRBV11-2 to TRBJ2-6, with 7 bases that match TRBD1. The V segment lost 5 bases and the J segment 0 bases; nucleotides outside the gene matches: 7. Germline V lookup: CDR1 SGHAT, CDR2 FQNNGV. This CDR3 comprises 17 residues. The CDR3 sequence: CASSRGQLSSGANVLTF. DNA for the CDR3: TGTGCCAGCAGCCGGGGACAGCTTTCCTCTGGGGCCAACGTCCTGACTTTC.

The rearrangement links TRBV11-3 to TRBJ1-1, with D uncertain. The CDR3 is made up of 13 amino acids. Germline V CDR1 and CDR2: SGHNT, YENEEA. The V and J ends lost 1 base and 0 bases respectively, with 3 bases between them. This chain's CDR3 is CASSLGLNTEAFF. CDR3 DNA: TGTGCCAGCAGCTTAGGGCTGAACACTGAAGCTTTCTTT. The full variable domain, rest sourced from reference TRBV11-3 and TRBJ1-1, is EAGVVQSPRYKIIEKKQPVAFWCNPISGHNTLYWYLQNLGQGPELLIRYENEEAVDDSQLPKDRFSAERLKGVDSTLKIQPAELGDSAVYLCASSLGLNTEAFFGQGTRLTVV.

This clone was seen ten or more times. This chain uses TRBV6-5 with TRBJ1-1; 7 bases are a match to TRBD1. CDR3 length: 16 amino acids. The V gene end was trimmed by 0 bases and the J gene end by 5 bases; junction bases not matched to a gene: 9. Germline CDR1 and CDR2: MNHEY and SVGAGI. The CDR3 nucleotides read TGTGCCAGCAGTTACTCTCCATCGACAGGGAGGACTGAAGCTTTCTTT. As protein: CASSYSPSTGRTEAFF.

J is TRBJ2-7 and V is TRBV25-1; D is possibly TRBD1 (5 bases). Germline-derived CDR1 and CDR2 are MGHDK and SYGVNS. Trimming removed 0 bases from V and 2 bases from J, with 8 bases in between. The CDR3 sequence is 14 residues long. The DNA of the CDR3 is TGTGCCAGCAGTGAATATGACAGTCCCTACGAGCAGTACTTC. Its translation: CASSEYDSPYEQYF.

The V and J genes are TRBV4-3 and TRBJ2-1, with D perhaps matching TRBD2 (6 bases). CDR3 length: 16 amino acids. V shed 0 bases and J shed 4 bases, with 13 bases lying between them. CDR1 and CDR2 from the germline V gene are LGHNA and YSLEER. DNA of the CDR3: TGCGCCAGCAGCCAAGATCGGAGGGGCTTTTACAATGAGCAGTTCTTC. Protein product: CASSQDRRGFYNEQFF.

This clone was counted a few times. The gene calls are TRBV29-1 and TRBJ2-5; D is unresolved. The end of the DNA aligns better with TRBJ2-7, so the J call may be wrong. Germline V gives CDR1 SQVTM, CDR2 ANQGSEA. CDR3 size: 12 residues. The CDR3 reads CSVEDSTYEQYF. In nucleotides, the CDR3 is TGCAGCGTTGAAGACTCAACCTACGAGCAGTACTTC.

The chain combines TRBV11-3 with TRBJ2-1; D gene unclear. The germline V and J ends were trimmed by 5 bases and 7 bases, with 12 bases remaining between them. Germline CDR1 and CDR2: SGHNT and YENEEA. This CDR3 contains 13 residues. DNA for the CDR3: TGTGCCAGCAGCCCGCAGGCTCTGAATGAGCAGTTCTTC. Its protein product is CASSPQALNEQFF. The full variable domain, with the rest looked up from reference TRBV11-3 and TRBJ2-1, is EAGVVQSPRYKIIEKKQPVAFWCNPISGHNTLYWYLQNLGQGPELLIRYENEEAVDDSQLPKDRFSAERLKGVDSTLKIQPAELGDSAVYLCASSPQALNEQFFGPGTRLTVL.

This clone has more than one count but fewer than ten. The chain uses TRBV7-2 and TRBJ1-2; TRBD1 is a possible D gene (5 bases). The V gene's germline CDR1 is SGHTA and CDR2 FQGNSA. V gave up 3 bases and J gave up 1 base, with 6 bases separating them. The CDR3 is 13 amino acids. Here the CDR3 DNA reads TGTGCCAGCAGCTTTGGACATAACTATGGCTACACCTTC. Translation: CASSFGHNYGYTF. Filled out from reference TRBV7-2 and TRBJ1-2, the complete variable domain reads GAGVSQSPSNKVTEKGKDVELRCDPISGHTALYWYRQSLGQGLEFLIYFQGNSAPDKSGLPSDRFSAERTGGSVSTLTIQRTQQEDSAVYLCASSFGHNYGYTFGSGTRLTVV.

This clone was seen only a few times. The chain joins TRBV7-2 to TRBJ2-7; 8 bases are shared with TRBD2. The V and J ends lost 4 bases and 4 bases, in that order; junction bases with no gene match: 6. The CDR3 covers 14 residues. CDR1 SGHTA and CDR2 FQGNSA come from the germline V gene. The DNA of the CDR3 is TGTGCCAGCAGCTCCCGGGAGGGAGGTTACGAGCAGTACTTC. Its protein product is CASSSREGGYEQYF.

The chain couples TRBV6-1 to TRBJ2-1, with 7 bases matching TRBD1. Germline V gene lookup returns CDR1 MNHNS and CDR2 SASEGT. The CDR3 runs to 20 residues. With 5 bases clipped from V and 0 bases from J, the junction kept 19 bases outside the gene matches. CDR3 loop: CASSKGDSYTKTSSYNEQFF. The CDR3 nucleotides read TGTGCCAGCAGTAAAGGGGACAGTTACACAAAAACTAGCTCCTACAATGAGCAGTTCTTC.

This clone was detected a few times. This chain joins TRBV7-2 and TRBJ2-5; D is unclear. V lost 0 bases, J lost 11 bases, and 7 bases lay in between. This CDR3 region has 11 residues. Germline values: CDR1 SGHTA, CDR2 FQGNSA. The CDR3, as DNA: TGTGCCAGCAGCTTAGCATCCGTACAGTACTTC. Translating gives CASSLASVQYF.

The V call is TRBV27, the J call TRBJ2-7, with D tentatively TRBD1 (5 bases). CDR1 and CDR2 from the germline V gene are MNHEY and SMNVEV (reference sequence). V gave up 4 bases and J gave up 6 bases, with 10 bases separating them. The CDR3 covers 12 residues. The CDR3 here is CASSSGLREQYF. The CDR3 DNA is TGTGCCAGCAGTTCAGGGTTGCGCGAGCAGTACTTC.

The chain couples TRBV14 to TRBJ2-3; the D gene is possibly TRBD2 (6 bases). Germline V gives CDR1 SGHDN, CDR2 FVKESK. The CDR3 length is 15 residues. V was clipped by 0 bases and J by 4 bases, with 11 bases between them. DNA of the CDR3: TGTGCCAGCAGCCAAGAGAGGGACTCTCCAGATACGCAGTATTTT. Translated: CASSQERDSPDTQYF.

The rearrangement joins TRBV5-7 to TRBJ2-7, with 7 bases aligning to TRBD2. TRBV5-7 carries the ORF label, with uncertain function. The CDR3 length is 19 residues. V lost 0 bases and J lost 2; bases outside the gene matches: 17. The CDR3 DNA reads as TGTGCCAGCAGCTTGGCCGGTGGGGCGTATCCGGGGGGACCCTACGAGCAGTACTTC. It translates to CASSLAGGAYPGGPYEQYF.

This clone was found a few times. The chain couples TRBV5-1 to TRBJ1-1, with a tentative D call TRBD1 (5 bases). CDR1 and CDR2 (germline): SGHRS, YFSETQ. V was shortened by 0 bases and J by 0 bases, with 9 bases between the two germline ends. This CDR3 contains 15 residues. CDR3 nucleotide sequence: TGCGCCAGCAGCTTGGACGGGGGAATGAACACTGAAGCTTTCTTT. Translation gives CASSLDGGMNTEAFF.

A few counts support this clone. The CDR3 region is CASSSGSHWEDEQFF. DNA of the CDR3: TGTGCCAGCAGCTCTGGCTCCCATTGGGAGGATGAGCAGTTCTTC. The genes are TRBV7-8 and TRBJ2-1; possible D gene TRBD2, 6 bases. Germline V gene lookup returns CDR1 SGHVS and CDR2 FQNEAQ. The ends were cut back, 4 bases at V and 8 bases at J, with 18 bases in the middle. This CDR3 has 15 residues.

The V and J genes are TRBV7-8 and TRBJ2-1, with 9 positions matching TRBD2. This CDR3 contains 16 residues. In germline, CDR1 is SGHVS, CDR2 FQNEAQ. V shed 4 bases, J shed 2 bases, and the junction held 6 bases outside the gene matches. The CDR3 protein is CASSSRVAGAYNEQFF. CDR3 bases: TGTGCCAGCAGCTCCAGGGTAGCGGGAGCCTACAATGAGCAGTTCTTC.

This clone was counted only a few times. V gene TRBV4-3 combines with J gene TRBJ2-4, with D tentatively TRBD1 (6 bases). Germline CDR1 LGHNA, CDR2 YSLEER. The V gene lost 0 bases and the J gene lost 3 bases, with 9 bases spanning the gap. The CDR3 is 15 residues long. The CDR3: CASSQDTGNKNIQYF. DNA of the CDR3: TGCGCCAGCAGCCAAGATACAGGGAACAAAAACATTCAGTACTTC.

This clone was counted a few times. The chain joins TRBV4-2 to TRBJ2-4, with D perhaps matching TRBD2 (5 bases). The CDR3 contains 15 residues. The V gene's germline CDR1 is LGHNA and CDR2 YNFKEQ. V shed 5 bases and J shed 0 bases, with 11 bases lying between them. This CDR3 reads CASSEGGLAKNIQYF. The CDR3 DNA follows: TGTGCCAGCAGCGAGGGTGGTCTAGCCAAAAACATTCAGTACTTC.

A few counts support this clone. The V and J genes are TRBV5-1 and TRBJ2-1; possible D gene TRBD2, 8 bases. CDR1 and CDR2 from the germline V gene are SGHRS and YFSETQ. CDR3 length: 14 amino acids. The germline V and J ends were trimmed by 3 bases and 7 bases, with 14 bases remaining between them. The CDR3 is CASSSGGTANEQFF. As DNA, the CDR3 is TGCGCCAGCAGCTCGGGGGGGACAGCAAATGAGCAGTTCTTC.

In this sample, this clone turned up many times. J is TRBJ2-2 and V is TRBV4-1; 9 bases agree with TRBD2. The CDR3 runs 16 residues. From germline, CDR1 is MGHRA and CDR2 YSYEKL. V lost 1 base and J lost 7; bases outside the gene matches: 7. CDR3 bases: TGCGCCAGCAGCCAAGCTGAGCGGGGGGTTATCGGGGAGCTGTTTTTT. Its translation is CASSQAERGVIGELFF.

The sample holds a few counts of this clone. DNA of the CDR3: TGTGCCAGCAGCGGGGCGGATACGCAGTATTTT. As protein: CASSGADTQYF. The rearrangement uses TRBV11-3 and TRBJ2-3; perhaps TRBD1 as D (5 bases). Trimming pared 5 bases from V and 6 bases from J, leaving 6 bases between. Looked up from germline, CDR1 is SGHNT and CDR2 is YENEEA. This CDR3 is 11 amino acids long.

The V and J genes are TRBV14 and TRBJ2-7; possibly TRBD2 for D (5 bases). The CDR3 contains 13 residues. Trimming pared 2 bases from V and 11 bases from J, leaving 16 bases between. Per the germline V gene, CDR1 is SGHDN and CDR2 is FVKESK. The DNA of the CDR3 is TGTGCCAGCAGCCAATCTTCGCCGGGGATGGAGTACTTC. This codes for CASSQSSPGMEYF.

This clone was found many times. This chain joins TRBV7-2 and TRBJ1-1; D is possibly TRBD1 (6 bases). The V and J ends lost 5 bases and 8 bases respectively, with 12 bases between them. CDR1 is SGHTA, CDR2 FQGNSA, per germline. This CDR3 has 12 residues. CDR3 DNA sequence: TGTGCCAGCAGCAGAAACAGGGTGGAAGCTTTCTTT. As protein: CASSRNRVEAFF.

The chain employs TRBV5-1 and TRBJ2-7; D is possibly TRBD1 (5 bases). The length of the CDR3 is 13 residues. The V end was cut by 2 bases, the J end by 4 bases, with 10 bases between. Germline CDR1 and CDR2: SGHRS and YFSETQ. The CDR3 sequence: CASSLGVSYEQYF. CDR3 sequence (DNA): TGCGCCAGCAGCTTAGGGGTGTCGTACGAGCAGTACTTC.

V and J are TRBV29-1 and TRBJ1-1; weak D call: TRBD1 (5 bases). The CDR3 is 15 residues long. The V gene's germline CDR1 is SQVTM and CDR2 ANQGSEA. V was shortened by 4 bases and J by 0 bases, with 15 bases between the two germline ends. The CDR3 spells CSVGGGAPMNTEAFF. CDR3 DNA sequence: TGCAGCGTTGGAGGTGGGGCCCCAATGAACACTGAAGCTTTCTTT. The full variable domain, in which reference TRBV29-1 and TRBJ1-1 provide the parts outside the CDR3, is SAVISQKPSRDICQRGTSLTIQCQVDSQVTMMFWYRQQPGQSLTLIATANQGSEATYESGFVIDKFPISRPNLTFSTLTVSNMSPEDSSIYLCSVGGGAPMNTEAFFGQGTRLTVV.

This clone occurred a few times. The gene calls are TRBV7-2 and TRBJ2-3, with TRBD2 matching over 7 bases. CDR3 size: 14 residues. Germline V gives CDR1 SGHTA, CDR2 FQGNSA. The V gene end was trimmed by 8 bases and the J gene end by 2 bases; junction bases not matched to a gene: 7. This CDR3 reads CASLSGATTDTQYF. CDR3 nucleotides: TGTGCCAGCCTCAGCGGGGCTACCACAGATACGCAGTATTTT.

This chain connects TRBV2 to TRBJ1-1; 7 positions match TRBD1. Losses at the gene ends were 6 bases for V and 3 bases for J; bases not matched to a gene: 7. The V gene's germline CDR1 is SNHLY and CDR2 FYNNEI. The CDR3 runs to 14 residues. The CDR3 protein is CASRIRQGDTEAFF. In nucleotides, the CDR3 is TGTGCCAGCAGGATAAGACAGGGTGACACTGAAGCTTTCTTT. Based on the CDR3 plus reference TRBV2 and TRBJ1-1, the full variable domain is EPEVTQTPSHQVTQMGQEVILRCVPISNHLYFYWYRQILGQKVEFLVSFYNNEISEKSEIFDDQFSVERPDGSNFTLKIRSTKLEDSAMYFCASRIRQGDTEAFFGQGTRLTVV.

Only a few counts were recorded for this clone. The genes are TRBV11-1 and TRBJ2-5, with 14 positions matching TRBD2. The V gene's germline CDR1 is SGHAT and CDR2 FQDESV (reference sequence). V shed 6 bases and J 4 bases; nucleotides not matched to a gene: 4. This CDR3 has 15 residues. The CDR3 region has the DNA TGTGCCAGCAGGAGACTAGCGGGAGGGGGAGAGACCCAGTACTTC. Amino acid sequence: CASRRLAGGGETQYF.

This clone was seen a few times. The chain joins TRBV5-4 to TRBJ1-6; 9 positions agree with TRBD1. In germline, CDR1 is SGHNT, CDR2 YYREEE (reference sequence). V dropped 1 base and J dropped 9; count of bases not matched to a gene: 5. CDR3 length: 15 residues. CDR3 DNA sequence: TGTGCCAGCAGCTTGCCCGGGACAGGGTTTTCACCCCTCCACTTT. Residues: CASSLPGTGFSPLHF.

There are a few counts of this clone. The V and J genes are TRBV30 and TRBJ2-1; 16 bases match TRBD2. The CDR3 totals 15 residues. V shed 3 bases and J 9 bases; nucleotides not matched to a gene: 5. Germline V gene lookup returns CDR1 GTSNPN and CDR2 SVGIG (reference sequence). The CDR3 is CAWSSGTSGRGEQFF. The DNA of the CDR3 is TGTGCCTGGAGCTCCGGGACTAGCGGGAGGGGTGAGCAGTTCTTC. The whole variable domain, remainder taken from reference TRBV30 and TRBJ2-1, is SQTIHQWPATLVQPVGSPLSLECTVEGTSNPNLYWYRQAAGRGLQLLFYSVGIGQISSEVPQNLSASRPQDRQFILSSKKLLLSDSGFYLCAWSSGTSGRGEQFFGPGTRLTVL.